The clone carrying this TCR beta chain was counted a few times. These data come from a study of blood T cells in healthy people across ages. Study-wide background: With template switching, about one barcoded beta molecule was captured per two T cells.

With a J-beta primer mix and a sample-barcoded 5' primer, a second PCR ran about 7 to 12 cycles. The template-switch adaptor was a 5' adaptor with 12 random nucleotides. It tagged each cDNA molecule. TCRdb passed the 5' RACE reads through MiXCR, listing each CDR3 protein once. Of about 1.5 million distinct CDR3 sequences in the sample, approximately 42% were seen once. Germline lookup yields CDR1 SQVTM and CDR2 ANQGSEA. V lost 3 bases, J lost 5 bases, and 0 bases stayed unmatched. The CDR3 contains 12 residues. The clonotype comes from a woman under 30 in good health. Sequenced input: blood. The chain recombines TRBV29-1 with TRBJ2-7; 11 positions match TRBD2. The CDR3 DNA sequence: TGCAGCGTTGAGGGACTAGCGGACGAGCAGTACTTC. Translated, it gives CSVEGLADEQYF.